Below are 16 T cell receptor beta chains sequenced from a single sample in a study of T cell responses to AZD1222 COVID-19 vaccine (dated by TCRdb to 2020 to 2023). The time point label of this sample denotes: baseline before first vaccination. The library was generated by the immunoSEQ multiplex PCR assay. The source is immuneACCESS, and TCRdb retained only in-frame sequences with V and J called. Part of the clones is not carried over; for the studies checked, unresolved V genes explain less than half of this, and the remainder is unexplained. Present in this sample are 100,000 to 150,000 clones, approximately 83% of which were seen just once. The ten biggest clones cover 9.4% of the sample. The source material was peripheral blood, sampled on day 0 of AZD1222 vaccination. The source is an adult in good health.

This clone was counted a single time. The chain joins TRBV5-6 to TRBJ1-5; D gene uncertain. V lost 5 bases to trimming and J lost 7 bases, with 7 bases between them. CDR3 length equals 11 residues. Germline-derived CDR1 and CDR2 are SGHDT and YYEEEE. CDR3 protein: CASSQQQPQHF. CDR3 nucleotides: TGTGCCAGCAGTCAACAGCAGCCCCAGCATTTT.

V and J are TRBV18 and TRBJ2-5; D unresolved. CDR3 length: 12 residues. Germline assignment: CDR1 KGHSH and CDR2 LQKENI. V lost 3 bases and J lost 5, with 7 bases in between. The CDR3 loop is CASSPEVETQYF. The CDR3 region has the DNA TGTGCCAGCTCACCTGAAGTGGAGACCCAGTACTTC.

The J gene is TRBJ1-2, the V gene TRBV29-1; 7 nucleotides align to TRBD1. The CDR3 is 17 residues long. V was clipped by 1 base and J by 1 base; unmatched bases: 12. Germline V gene lookup returns CDR1 SQVTM and CDR2 ANQGSEA. In DNA, the CDR3 is TGCAGCGTTGAAGGGGACGCGACAGGGTGGTTTAACTATGGCTACACCTTC. It codes for CSVEGDATGWFNYGYTF.

V usage is TRBV5-4 and J usage is TRBJ2-5; D gene unclear. The germline gives CDR1 SGHNT, CDR2 YYREEE (reference sequence). The CDR3 sequence is 11 residues long. Trimming stripped 4 bases from V and 2 bases from J, with 3 bases between. CDR3 nucleotides: TGTGCCAGCAGCAATCAAGAGACCCAGTACTTC. As protein: CASSNQETQYF.

V usage is TRBV5-4 and J usage is TRBJ2-7; 8 bases are shared with TRBD2. Germline V gene lookup returns CDR1 SGHNT and CDR2 YYREEE (reference sequence). CDR3 size: 15 residues. Trimming took 6 bases from V and 0 from J; bases not matched to a gene: 8. CDR3 in amino acids: CASNSSGGSSYEQYF. The CDR3 DNA sequence: TGTGCCAGCAACTCATCGGGGGGGAGCTCCTACGAGCAGTACTTC.

The table lists this clone with a few counts. The CDR3 region has the DNA TGTGCCAGCAGCAAGTTGGATGAGCAGTTCTTC. This sequence encodes CASSKLDEQFF. The V and J genes are TRBV6-5 and TRBJ2-1; D ambiguous. V was pared by 6 bases and J by 8 bases, with 8 bases between. This CDR3 spans 11 amino acids. Per the germline V gene, CDR1 is MNHEY and CDR2 is SVGAGI.

This rearrangement joins TRBV21-1 to TRBJ2-7; TRBD2 was called by the table and not checked on the DNA. TRBV21-1 is marked as a pseudogene. This CDR3 is built from 14 residues. The CDR3 loop reads CASSKRVLNYEQYF. In DNA form, the CDR3 reads TGTGCCAGCAGCAAACGTGTCCTAAACTACGAGCAGTACTTC.

The chain uses TRBV7-2 and TRBJ2-5; 8 bases map to TRBD2. Germline CDR1 reads SGHTA; CDR2 reads FQGNSA. Losses at the gene ends were 3 bases for V and 5 bases for J; bases not matched to a gene: 5. This CDR3 comprises 14 residues. The CDR3 DNA follows: TGTGCCAGCAGCTTTGCGGGGGGAAAGGAGACCCAGTACTTC. It is translated as CASSFAGGKETQYF.

The V gene is TRBV6-5, the J gene TRBJ2-1; 10 positions agree with TRBD2. With 2 bases clipped from V and 8 bases from J, the junction kept 6 bases outside the gene matches. CDR3 length: 15 amino acids. Per germline, CDR1 MNHEY and CDR2 SVGAGI. The CDR3 sequence: CASSYQRGGAYEQFF. In DNA, the CDR3 is TGTGCCAGCAGTTACCAGCGGGGGGGCGCCTATGAGCAGTTCTTC.

This chain uses TRBV6-5 with TRBJ2-7; 7 bases are shared with TRBD1. V was pared by 6 bases and J by 5 bases, with 7 bases of the junction left unmatched. Looked up from germline, CDR1 is MNHEY and CDR2 is SVGAGI. This CDR3 is built from 13 residues. CDR3 amino acids: CASRGTVSHEQYF. The DNA of the CDR3 is TGTGCCAGCAGGGGGACAGTTTCCCACGAGCAGTACTTC.

This clone is a singleton in its sample. J is TRBJ1-2 and V is TRBV5-1, with D unresolved. CDR3 length: 14 residues. With 1 base removed from V and 4 bases from J, the gap between germline ends came to 11 bases. Germline-derived CDR1 and CDR2 are SGHRS and YFSETQ. The CDR3, as DNA: TGCGCCAGCAGCTTGTCAGCGCAAATCTATGGCTACACCTTC. It translates to CASSLSAQIYGYTF.

The V gene is TRBV7-8, the J gene TRBJ2-7; TRBD1 is a possible D gene (5 bases). Trimming cost V 7 bases and J 5 bases, with 21 bases left between them. The CDR3 consists of 15 residues. Germline assignment: CDR1 SGHVS and CDR2 FQNEAQ. This CDR3 is CASTRNVGEGNEQYF. CDR3 nucleotide sequence: TGTGCCAGCACCAGGAACGTAGGGGAAGGGAACGAGCAGTACTTC.

The V and J genes are TRBV5-1 and TRBJ2-7; 10 nucleotides line up with TRBD1. This CDR3 is built from 15 residues. Unmatched junction bases numbered 9, after V lost 4 bases and J lost 5 bases. Germline V gene data show CDR1 as SGHRS and CDR2 as YFSETQ. CDR3 in amino acids: CASSPGTGVRHEQYF. CDR3 DNA: TGCGCCAGCAGCCCGGGGACAGGGGTTCGACACGAGCAGTACTTC.

The chain is built from TRBV4-1 and TRBJ1-1; unclear D gene. V lost 8 bases to trimming and J lost 0 bases, with 10 bases between them. The CDR3 runs 13 residues. CDR1 and CDR2 (germline): MGHRA, YSYEKL. Here the CDR3 reads CASGRTVNTEAFF. The CDR3 DNA follows: TGCGCCAGCGGAAGGACGGTGAACACTGAAGCTTTCTTT.

The rearrangement links TRBV4-1 to TRBJ2-5; 10 nucleotides line up with TRBD2. Germline V gene lookup returns CDR1 MGHRA and CDR2 YSYEKL. Trimming took 4 bases from V and 5 from J; bases not matched to a gene: 10. CDR3 size: 16 residues. CDR3 amino acids: CASSPSGASGSETQYF. In DNA, the CDR3 is TGCGCCAGCAGCCCATCTGGAGCTAGCGGGAGCGAGACCCAGTACTTC.

This sequence joins TRBV19 and TRBJ2-7; TRBD1 aligns across 9 bases. Germline assignment: CDR1 LNHDA and CDR2 SQIVND (reference sequence). The CDR3 is made up of 15 amino acids. The trim removed 3 bases at V and 6 bases at J, leaving 9 bases unmatched. CDR3 amino acids: CASSISRQGVGEQYF. The CDR3 coding sequence is TGTGCCAGTAGTATTTCCCGACAGGGGGTGGGCGAGCAGTACTTC.